This TCR beta chain was sequenced for a study of cytotoxic CD8 clonotypes in ibrutinib-treated CLL. Notes on the study in general: Under therapy, public clonotypes either contracted or stayed stable, and they were uncommon.

Data came from immunoSEQ multiplex PCR; TCRdb stores just in-frame clones and leaves some out. The data hold fewer than 45,000 clones, with 49% observed a single time. Of note for this clone: Antigen: not known.

Per the germline V gene, CDR1 is PRHDT and CDR2 is FYEKMQ (reference sequence). The CDR3 is made up of 13 amino acids. The V segment lost 6 bases and the J segment 7 bases; nucleotides outside the gene matches: 5. The sequencing here drew on PBMCs, taken before ibrutinib treatment. The TCR originated in a human donor with chronic lymphocytic leukemia. The chain recombines TRBV13 with TRBJ2-1; TRBD1 matches at 8 bases. CDR3 region: CASRIRTGNEQFF. The CDR3 DNA sequence: TGTGCCAGCAGGATCCGGACAGGGAATGAGCAGTTCTTC.